The clone carrying this TCR beta chain appeared many times. Its antigen is unknown. The CDR3 end lies 3 residues beyond the end of the read and is filled in from the germline J gene. The sample is drawn from a study of T cell clonality in common variable immunodeficiency. This table comes from immunoSEQ multiplex PCR, and its TCRdb copy is limited to in-frame clones, with some not included. This sample has approximately 81,000 clones, each found more than once. Trimming cost V 2 bases and J 4 bases; bases outside gene matches: 2. CDR1 is SGHVS and CDR2 is FNYEAQ in the germline V gene. The length of the CDR3 is 15 residues. Study-level results: CVID patient heterogeneity limited repertoire-clinical complication correlations.

The source material was peripheral blood mononuclear cells. V usage is TRBV7-6 and J usage is TRBJ2-5, with TRBD2 matching 12 bases. The TCR comes from a person aged 18 to 69 in good health. Incomplete CDR3 DNA: TGTGCCAGCAGCTTACTAGCGGGAGGGCCAGAGACC. Its translation: CASSLLAGGPET. The entire CDR3 protein reads CASSLLAGGPETQYF.